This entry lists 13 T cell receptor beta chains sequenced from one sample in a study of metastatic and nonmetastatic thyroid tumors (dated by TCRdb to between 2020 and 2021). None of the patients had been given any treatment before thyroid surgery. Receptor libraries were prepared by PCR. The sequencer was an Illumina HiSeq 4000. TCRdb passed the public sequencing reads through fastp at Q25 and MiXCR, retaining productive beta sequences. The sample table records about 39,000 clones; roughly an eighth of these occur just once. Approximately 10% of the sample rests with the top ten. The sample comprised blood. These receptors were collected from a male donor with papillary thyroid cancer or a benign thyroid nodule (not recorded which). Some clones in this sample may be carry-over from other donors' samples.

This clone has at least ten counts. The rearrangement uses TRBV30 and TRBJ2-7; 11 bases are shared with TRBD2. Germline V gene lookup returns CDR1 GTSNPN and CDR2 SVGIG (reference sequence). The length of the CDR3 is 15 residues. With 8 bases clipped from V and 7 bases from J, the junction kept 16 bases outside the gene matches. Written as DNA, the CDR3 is TGTGCCCGGTCGGTAGGGGGGCTAGCGGGAGGTGAGCAGTACTTC. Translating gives CARSVGGLAGGEQYF.

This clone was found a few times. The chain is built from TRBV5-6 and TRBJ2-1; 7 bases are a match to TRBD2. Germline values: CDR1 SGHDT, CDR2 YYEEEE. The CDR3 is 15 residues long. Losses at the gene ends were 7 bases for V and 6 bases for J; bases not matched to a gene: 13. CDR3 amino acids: CASGSWASGFNEQFF. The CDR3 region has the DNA TGTGCCAGCGGTTCCTGGGCTAGCGGCTTCAATGAGCAGTTCTTC.

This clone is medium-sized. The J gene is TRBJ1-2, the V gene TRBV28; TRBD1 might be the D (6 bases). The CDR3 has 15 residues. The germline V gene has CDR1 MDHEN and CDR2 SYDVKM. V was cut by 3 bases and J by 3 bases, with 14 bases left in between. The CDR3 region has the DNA TGTGCCAGCAGTTTTGGAGGGGGGAGGTACTATGGCTACACCTTC. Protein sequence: CASSFGGGRYYGYTF.

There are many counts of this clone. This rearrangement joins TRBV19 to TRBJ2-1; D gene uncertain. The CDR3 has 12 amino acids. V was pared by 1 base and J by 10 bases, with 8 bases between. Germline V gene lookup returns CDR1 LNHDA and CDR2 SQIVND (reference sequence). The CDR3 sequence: CASSIGSIEQFF. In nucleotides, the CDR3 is TGTGCCAGTAGTATAGGATCAATAGAGCAGTTCTTC.

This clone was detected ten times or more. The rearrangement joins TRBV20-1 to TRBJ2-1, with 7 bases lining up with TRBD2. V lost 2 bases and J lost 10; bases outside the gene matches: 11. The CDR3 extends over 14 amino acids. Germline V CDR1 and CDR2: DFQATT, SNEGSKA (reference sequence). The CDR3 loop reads CSARPPGREIEQFF. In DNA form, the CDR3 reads TGCAGTGCTAGACCCCCGGGGCGGGAGATCGAGCAGTTCTTC.

CDR3 residues: CATSPGETEAFF. CDR3 nucleotide sequence: TGTGCCACCAGCCCGGGGGAAACTGAAGCTTTCTTT. The V call is TRBV24-1, the J call TRBJ1-1; the D gene is possibly TRBD1 (5 bases). This CDR3 region has 12 residues. The germline V and J ends were trimmed by 7 bases and 5 bases, with 10 bases remaining between them. Germline CDR1 and CDR2: KGHDR and SFDVKD.

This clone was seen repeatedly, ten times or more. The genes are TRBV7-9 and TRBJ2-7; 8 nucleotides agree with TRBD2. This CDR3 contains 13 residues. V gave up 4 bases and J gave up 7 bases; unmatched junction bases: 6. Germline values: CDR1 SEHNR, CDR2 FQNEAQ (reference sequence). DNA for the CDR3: TGTGCCAGCAGCTCCGGGGGGGCGAGAGAGCAGTACTTC. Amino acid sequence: CASSSGGAREQYF.

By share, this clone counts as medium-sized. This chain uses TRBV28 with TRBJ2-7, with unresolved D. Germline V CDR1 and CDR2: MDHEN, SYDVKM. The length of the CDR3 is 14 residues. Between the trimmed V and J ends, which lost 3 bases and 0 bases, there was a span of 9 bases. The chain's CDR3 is CASSFYTSSYEQYF. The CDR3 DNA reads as TGTGCCAGCAGTTTTTACACAAGCTCCTACGAGCAGTACTTC.

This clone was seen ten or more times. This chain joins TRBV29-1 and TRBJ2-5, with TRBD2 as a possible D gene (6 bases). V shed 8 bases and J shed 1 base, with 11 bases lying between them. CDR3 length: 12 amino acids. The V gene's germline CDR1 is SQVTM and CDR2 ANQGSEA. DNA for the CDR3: TGCAGCATGCAGGGACTCCAAGAGACCCAGTACTTC. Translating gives CSMQGLQETQYF.

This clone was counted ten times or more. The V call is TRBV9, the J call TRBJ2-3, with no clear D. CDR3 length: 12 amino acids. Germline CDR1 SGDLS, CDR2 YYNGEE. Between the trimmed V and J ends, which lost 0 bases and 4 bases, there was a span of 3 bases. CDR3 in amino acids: CASSVGADTQYF. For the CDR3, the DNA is TGTGCCAGCAGCGTAGGGGCAGATACGCAGTATTTT.

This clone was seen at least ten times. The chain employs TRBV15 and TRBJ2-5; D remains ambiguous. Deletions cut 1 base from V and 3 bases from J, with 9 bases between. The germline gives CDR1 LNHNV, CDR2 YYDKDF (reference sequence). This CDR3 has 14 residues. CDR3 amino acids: CATSRGVSKETQYF. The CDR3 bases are TGTGCCACCAGCAGAGGAGTTTCTAAAGAGACCCAGTACTTC.

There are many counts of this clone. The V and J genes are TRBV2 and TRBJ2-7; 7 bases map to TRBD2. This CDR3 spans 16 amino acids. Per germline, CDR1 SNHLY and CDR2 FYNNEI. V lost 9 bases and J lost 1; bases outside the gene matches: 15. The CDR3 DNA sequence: TGTGCCAGGAGCCGAGGGGCGGGAGTATTGTCCTACGAGCAGTACTTC. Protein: CARSRGAGVLSYEQYF. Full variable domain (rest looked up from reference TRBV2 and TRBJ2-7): EPEVTQTPSHQVTQMGQEVILRCVPISNHLYFYWYRQILGQKVEFLVSFYNNEISEKSEIFDDQFSVERPDGSNFTLKIRSTKLEDSAMYFCARSRGAGVLSYEQYFGPGTRLTVT.

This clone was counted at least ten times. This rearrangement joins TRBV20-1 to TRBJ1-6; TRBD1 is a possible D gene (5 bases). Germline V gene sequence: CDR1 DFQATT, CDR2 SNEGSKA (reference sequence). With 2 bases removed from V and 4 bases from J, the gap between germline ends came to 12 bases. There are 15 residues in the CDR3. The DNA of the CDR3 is TGCAGTGCTAGATGGGTGAACAGGTATAATTCACCCCTCCACTTT. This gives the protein CSARWVNRYNSPLHF.